This T cell receptor (beta chain) is from a study of human T cells and chemical hapten exposure. There are a few counts of this clonotype. Its antigen is not identified. General study points: DPC sensitization did not alter TCRs above 1 in 1000 frequency.

The library tagged individual cDNA molecules with unique molecular identifiers. TCRdb re-analysed the RACE reads in MiXCR, keeping a single row per CDR3 protein. The sample includes approximately 260,000 distinct CDR3 sequences, about 8.6% seen only once; the top ten take 2.3%. The time point was: pre-sensitization, week 0. Stated treatment: therapeutic diphenylcyclopropenone sensitization with weekly scalp DPC. The CDR3 runs to 19 residues. This chain links TRBV21-1 with TRBJ2-1; TRBD2 reflects the table's D call only, with no check against the DNA. TRBV21-1 is a pseudogene segment. The sequencing here drew on whole blood, taken in connection with sensitization to the hapten diphenylcyclopropenone (DPC). This TCR derives from a woman in her forties with alopecia areata. Some clones in this sample may be carry-over from other donors' samples. CDR3 in DNA: TGTGCCAGCAGCAAAGTTGCTAGCGGGAGGGCCGGGGTCTACAATGAGCAGTTCTTC. It encodes CASSKVASGRAGVYNEQFF.